This entry is about one T cell receptor (beta chain). As yet, its antigen is unknown. The data stem from a study of CD8+ T cells in alopecia areata. General observations from the study: Alopecia totalis/universalis scalp especially showed more expanded CD8+ clones than normal scalp.

Germline V gene sequence: CDR1 SQVTM, CDR2 ANQGSEA. Trimming shortened V by 4 bases and J by 4 bases, and 14 bases separated the two germline ends. The length of the CDR3 is 14 residues. Once RNA had been extracted, it was reverse transcribed into cDNA to act as the sequencing template. Some clones are missing from TCRdb's copy, which holds only in-frame ones; the method was immunoSEQ multiplex PCR. The sample holds approximately 150,000 clones, roughly 48% seen once. Material for sequencing was CD4+ T cells sorted from blood. The TCR was taken from a human donor with alopecia areata. V is TRBV29-1 and J is TRBJ2-1; D uncertain. In nucleotides, the CDR3 is TGCAGCGTTGGATTGAGACTTGGATACAATGAGCAGTTCTTC. Encoded protein: CSVGLRLGYNEQFF.